Below, 2 T cell receptor beta chains from the same sample are listed, as sequenced in a study of spatial heterogeneity in lung cancer. The time point here: sample taken at primary tumor resection. Unsorted whole RNA samples from tumor, nontumor lung or frozen PBMC were sequenced. One entry per CDR3 protein, called by TCRdb with MiXCR from the 5' RACE reads. The sample shows approximately 29,000 distinct CDR3 sequences, roughly 8.4% of them seen only once. This specimen was PBMCs, taken at surgery. The source of these receptors is a female donor with early-stage non-small cell lung cancer.

The chain links TRBV24-1 to TRBJ2-1; 10 bases are a match to TRBD2. V lost 4 bases, J lost 7 bases, and 3 bases stayed unmatched. CDR3 size: 14 residues. Germline V gene sequence: CDR1 KGHDR, CDR2 SFDVKD. CDR3 loop: CATSDSLAGNEQFF. DNA for the CDR3: TGTGCCACCAGTGACTCACTAGCGGGGAATGAGCAGTTCTTC.

Ten or more counts support this clonotype. The V gene is TRBV19, the J gene TRBJ2-6, with a tentative D call TRBD1 (6 bases). V was cut by 4 bases and J by 4 bases, with 11 bases left in between. The germline V gene encodes CDR1 LNHDA and CDR2 SQIVND (reference sequence). This CDR3 has 15 amino acids. DNA of the CDR3: TGTGCCAGTAGTACCGGGACACCCGGGGCCAACGTCCTGACTTTC. Its translation is CASSTGTPGANVLTF.